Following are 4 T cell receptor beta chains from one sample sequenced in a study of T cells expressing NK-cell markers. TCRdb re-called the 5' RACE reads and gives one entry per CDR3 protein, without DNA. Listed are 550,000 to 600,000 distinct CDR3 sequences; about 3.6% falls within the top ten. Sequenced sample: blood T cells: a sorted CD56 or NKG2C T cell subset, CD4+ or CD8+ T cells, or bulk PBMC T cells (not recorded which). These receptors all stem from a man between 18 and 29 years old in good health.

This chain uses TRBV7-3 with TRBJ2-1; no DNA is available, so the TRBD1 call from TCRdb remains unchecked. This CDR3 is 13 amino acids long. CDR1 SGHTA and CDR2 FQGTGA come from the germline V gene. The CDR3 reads CASSPRGRIEQFF.

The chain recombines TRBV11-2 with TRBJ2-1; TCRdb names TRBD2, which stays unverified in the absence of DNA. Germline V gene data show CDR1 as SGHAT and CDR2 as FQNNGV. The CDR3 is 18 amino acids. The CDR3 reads CASRPVAGLAGGYNEQFF. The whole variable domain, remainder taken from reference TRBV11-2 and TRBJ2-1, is EAGVAQSPRYKIIEKRQSVAFWCNPISGHATLYWYQQILGQGPKLLIQFQNNGVVDDSQLPKDRFSAERLKGVDSTLKIQPAKLEDSAVYLCASRPVAGLAGGYNEQFFGPGTRLTVL.

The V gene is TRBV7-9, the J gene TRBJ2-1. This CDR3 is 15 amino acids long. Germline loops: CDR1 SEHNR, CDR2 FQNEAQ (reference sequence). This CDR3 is CASSLSQSSYNEQFF.

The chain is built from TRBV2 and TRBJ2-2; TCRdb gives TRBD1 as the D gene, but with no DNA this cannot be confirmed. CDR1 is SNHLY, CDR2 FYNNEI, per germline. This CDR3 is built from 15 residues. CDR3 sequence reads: CASSEKRTNTGELFF.